The entry that follows covers one T cell receptor (beta chain) sequence. No antigen is known for it. The record originates from a study of identical twins. Study-wide results and limits: Models predicted less out-of-frame TCR alpha sharing in monozygotic twins than was found. Zero-insertion analyses might be partly confounded by invariant T cells like MAIT and iNKT. A lower insertion count was a feature of abundant cord blood beta clonotypes, with no such feature in memory repertoires.

Germline values: CDR1 LGHDT, CDR2 YNNKEL (reference sequence). The CDR3 is made up of 16 amino acids. V was pared by 2 bases and J by 1 base, with 6 bases of the junction left unmatched. Unique molecular identifiers were in the cDNA, with template-switch universal primer binding. TCRdb processed the 5' RACE reads anew with MiXCR; each CDR3 protein has one entry. Counted here are 1.5 million or so distinct CDR3 sequences, more than 30% occurring once; the ten biggest clones make up roughly 0.3%. The chain uses TRBV3-1 and TRBJ2-3, with 7 positions matching TRBD2. The sequence came from a newborn girl in good health. Sequences were obtained from cord blood. The CDR3 bases are TGTGCCAGCAGCCAAATGTCCGCGGGGGGCACAGATACGCAGTATTTT. Amino acids: CASSQMSAGGTDTQYF.